Sequencing of this T cell receptor (beta chain) was carried out in a study of cytomegalovirus exposure and HLA in healthy donors. The CDR3 loop spans 18 amino acids. Germline V gene sequence: CDR1 MNHNS, CDR2 SASEGT. V lost 2 bases to trimming and J lost 3 bases; unmatched junction nucleotides: 12. This PCR relied on a set of 60 Vbeta primers and 13 Jbeta primers. TCRdb's table, derived via immunoSEQ multiplex PCR, lists solely in-frame clones and lacks some. The profile covers 87,000 or so clones, with 7.5% to 8.5% appearing a single time and 2% to 2.5% taken by the ten largest. The genes are TRBV6-1 and TRBJ2-3; 9 nucleotides match TRBD2. The sequenced sample consisted of PBMCs. This clonotype was obtained from a man in his fifties in good health and CMV-seronegative. The CDR3 protein is CASSEKVAGAPGTDTQYF. CDR3 coding DNA: TGTGCCAGCAGTGAAAAGGTAGCGGGAGCTCCCGGAACAGATACGCAGTATTTT.